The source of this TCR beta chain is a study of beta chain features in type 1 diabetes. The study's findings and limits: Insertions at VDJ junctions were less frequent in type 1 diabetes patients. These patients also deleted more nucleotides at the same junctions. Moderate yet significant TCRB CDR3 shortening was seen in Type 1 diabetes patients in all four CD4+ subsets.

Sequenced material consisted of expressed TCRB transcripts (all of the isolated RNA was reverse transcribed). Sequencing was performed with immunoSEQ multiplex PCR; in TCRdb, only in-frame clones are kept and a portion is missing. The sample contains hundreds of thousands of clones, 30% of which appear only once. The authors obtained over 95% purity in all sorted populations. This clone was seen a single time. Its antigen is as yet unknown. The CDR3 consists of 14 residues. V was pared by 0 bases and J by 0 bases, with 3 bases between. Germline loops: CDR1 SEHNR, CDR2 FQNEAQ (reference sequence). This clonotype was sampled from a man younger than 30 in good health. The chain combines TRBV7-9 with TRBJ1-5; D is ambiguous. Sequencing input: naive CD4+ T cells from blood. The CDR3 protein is CASSLADSNQPQHF. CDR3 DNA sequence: TGTGCCAGCAGCTTAGCGGATAGCAATCAGCCCCAGCATTTT.